Below are 2 T cell receptor beta chains sequenced from a single sample in a study of OX40 agonist ivuxolimab in advanced cancers. The protocol was immunoSEQ multiplex PCR, while the TCRdb copy is restricted to in-frame clones and leaves out a portion. The sample has roughly 79,000 clones, 85% to 95% seen once; the top ten hold roughly 11%. The material sequenced was CD4+ or CD8+ T cells sorted from blood, taken in a trial of the OX40 agonist ivuxolimab. The receptors originated from an adult with an advanced solid tumor such as melanoma, head and neck, liver or kidney cancer.

The chain carries TRBV5-4 and TRBJ2-7; TRBD1 matches 10 bases. The CDR3 covers 15 residues. Trimming took 4 bases from V and 1 from J; bases not matched to a gene: 5. In germline, CDR1 is SGHNT, CDR2 YYREEE (reference sequence). In nucleotides, the CDR3 is TGTGCCAGCAGCCAAGGACAGGGGGAATCCTACGAGCAGTACTTC. It yields the protein CASSQGQGESYEQYF.

This clone was recorded a few times. The chain carries TRBV18 and TRBJ2-7; D is uncertain. The CDR3 length is 12 residues. Germline values: CDR1 KGHSH, CDR2 LQKENI. Trimming removed 6 bases at V and 4 bases at J, with 10 bases between. The CDR3 region is CASSPTAYEQYF. CDR3 sequence (DNA): TGTGCCAGCTCTCCCACAGCATACGAGCAGTACTTC.